This T cell receptor (beta chain) was found in a study of naive and memory T cell subsets. Study conclusions and caveats: Delayed type IV hypersensitivity infiltration was taken to explain higher tuberculin-site TCR counts.

As regards this clonotype: Its target is unknown.

Treatment reported: skin biopsy from PPD injection site in Mantoux-positive individual. An oligonucleotide containing a UMI was ligated to the 3' end of TCR cDNA. CDR3 length equals 14 residues. With V trimmed by 4 bases and J by 5 bases, 6 bases remained unmatched. CDR1 and CDR2 from the germline V gene are SGHRS and YFSETQ. Four PCR rounds used nested alpha and beta constant region primers plus the SP2 primer. TCRdb analysed the UMI-ligation and nested PCR reads with MiXCR anew, one entry per CDR3 protein. The data hold tens of thousands of distinct CDR3 sequences, with approximately 11% observed a single time.

The material sequenced was skin, taken from a tuberculin skin test site. The receptor's source is an adult in good health. V usage is TRBV5-1 and J usage is TRBJ1-5; 7 positions agree with TRBD1. The CDR3 sequence is CASSLTTGHQPQHF. The CDR3 region has the DNA TGCGCCAGCAGCCTCACGACAGGGCATCAGCCCCAGCATTTT. Based on the CDR3 plus reference TRBV5-1 and TRBJ1-5, the full variable domain is KAGVTQTPRYLIKTRGQQVTLSCSPISGHRSVSWYQQTPGQGLQFLFEYFSETQRNKGNFPGRFSGRQFSNSRSEMNVSTLELGDSALYLCASSLTTGHQPQHFGDGTRLSIL.